This TCR beta chain was documented in a study of blood T cell repertoires in COVID-19. Whole-study context: T cells, B-cell-depleted T cells, or PBMCs supplied cDNA or gDNA.

In the authors' workflow: For nucleated cells, counts were estimated from reference gene primer amplification. TCRdb's copy holds only in-frame clones and misses some; the assay was immunoSEQ multiplex PCR. The V and J calls and clone size come from that table; D and trimming were worked out from the DNA. The repertoire holds 190,000 or so clones, around 85% seen once, with around 9.8% in the top ten. This TCR came from a woman of 80 years or more with acute or convalescent COVID-19. Sequenced sample: peripheral blood.

CDR3: CASSTHRGGSGNTIYF. The CDR3 bases are TGTGCCAGCAGCACGCACAGGGGAGGCTCTGGAAACACCATATATTTT. This rearrangement joins TRBV3-1 (or the pseudogene TRBV3-2) to TRBJ1-3; 7 nucleotides line up with TRBD1. Germline lookup yields CDR1 LGHDT and CDR2 YNNKEL (reference sequence). The J segment lost 0 bases and the V segment lost 5 bases, leaving 7 bases of the junction unmatched. The CDR3 spans 16 residues.